The TCR beta chain described here comes from a study of cytomegalovirus exposure and HLA in healthy donors. Whole-study findings and limits: An analysis that was carried out later associated some 17,000 TCR beta sequences with HLA alleles at 0.05 false discovery rate. Most CMV-associated TCR beta chains were later found to appear HLA-restricted. As was reported, the classifier diagnosed cytomegalovirus status with high specificity and sensitivity. Reportedly, fewer N-insertions than the approximately 700-donor mean appeared in an Asian-associated ancestry cluster in a later analysis.

V lost 6 bases and J lost 5; bases outside the gene matches: 12. CDR1 is LNHDA, CDR2 SQIVND, per germline (reference sequence). This CDR3 region has 15 residues. As for this clone: What it binds is unknown.

Primers for the PCR totalled 60 Vbeta and 13 Jbeta. Here immunoSEQ multiplex PCR was the method, and the copy in TCRdb shows in-frame clones only, minus some. This table has roughly 92,000 clones, 81% appearing once. This TCR derives from a woman between 65 and 79 years old in good health and CMV-seropositive. This chain joins TRBV19 and TRBJ2-5; TRBD2 matches 7 bases. The material sequenced was PBMCs. Written as DNA, the CDR3 is TGTGCCAGTAGCTCCACTGGGGGGGTCTGGGAGACCCAGTACTTC. This translates into CASSSTGGVWETQYF.